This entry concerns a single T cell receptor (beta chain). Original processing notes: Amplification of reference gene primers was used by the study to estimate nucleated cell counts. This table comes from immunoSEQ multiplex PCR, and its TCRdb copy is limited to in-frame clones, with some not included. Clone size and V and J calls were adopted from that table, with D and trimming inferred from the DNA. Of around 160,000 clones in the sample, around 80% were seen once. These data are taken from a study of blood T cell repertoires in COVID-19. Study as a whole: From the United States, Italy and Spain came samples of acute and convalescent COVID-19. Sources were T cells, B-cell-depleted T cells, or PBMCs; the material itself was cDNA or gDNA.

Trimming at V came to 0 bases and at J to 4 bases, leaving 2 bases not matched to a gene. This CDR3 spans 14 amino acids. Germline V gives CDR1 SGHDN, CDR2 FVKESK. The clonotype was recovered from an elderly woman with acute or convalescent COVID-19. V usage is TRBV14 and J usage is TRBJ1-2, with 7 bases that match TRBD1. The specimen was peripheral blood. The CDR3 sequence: CASSQDKGAYGYTF. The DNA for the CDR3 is TGTGCCAGCAGCCAAGATAAGGGGGCCTATGGCTACACCTTC.